The following is a T cell receptor (beta chain) sequence with its context. Antigen specificity is unknown. This sample was included in a study of cytomegalovirus exposure and HLA in healthy donors. Findings and caveats of the study: An analysis done earlier found most TCR beta V segments productive about 90% or about 30% of the time. Most subjects' HLA-A and HLA-B alleles were reportedly predicted from TCR beta sequences.

PCR primers comprised 60 Vbeta and 13 Jbeta primers. The table came from immunoSEQ multiplex PCR; TCRdb's copy has only in-frame clones and leaves some out. The repertoire holds around 61,000 clones, with roughly four fifths as singletons. This CDR3 has 13 amino acids. Germline assignment: CDR1 ENHRY and CDR2 SYGVKD. Trimming took off 2 bases at V and 6 bases at J, with 9 bases between the two ends. This TCR was recovered from a man in his forties in good health and CMV-seronegative. The rearrangement links TRBV10-3 to TRBJ2-3; the D is unclear. Sequencing input: PBMCs. The CDR3 reads CAISEIVADTQYF. The CDR3 region has the DNA TGTGCCATCAGTGAGATAGTTGCTGATACGCAGTATTTT.